The T cell receptor (beta chain) under discussion was sequenced for a study of T cell responses to AZD1222 COVID-19 vaccine. Study-wide points: Vaccine-related CD4 TCRs covered spike, predominating at 160-218 and 743-854.

Germline assignment: CDR1 MNHEY and CDR2 SVGAGI. The CDR3 loop spans 13 amino acids. J was trimmed by 10 bases and V by 5 bases; bases with no gene match: 3. Repertoires were generated with immunoSEQ multiplex PCR, while TCRdb's copy carries only in-frame clones and drops some. The sample consists of about 120,000 clones, 92% of them appearing once. For this clone: The antigen is undetermined.

V is TRBV6-5 and J is TRBJ1-6; 9 bases line up with TRBD1. The TCR comes from an adult in good health. The material was peripheral blood, obtained on day 0 of AZD1222 vaccination. CDR3 residues: CASSQDRGSPLHF. CDR3 in DNA: TGTGCCAGCAGTCAGGACAGGGGCTCACCCCTCCACTTT.